Many counts were recorded for the clone carrying this T cell receptor (beta chain). Its antigen is not known. The CDR3 length is 12 residues. V lost 6 bases and J 2 bases, leaving 8 bases between the germline ends. RNA transcripts yielded amplified TCR beta CDR3 regions. TCR CDR3 regions were first amplified by RT-PCR with HTBI primers. Each CDR3 protein is one row after TCRdb ran MiXCR on the multiplex PCR reads. The sample includes a few hundred thousand distinct CDR3 sequences, more than 12% of them seen just once. The data belong to a study of T cells in Graves' hyperthyroidism and ophthalmopathy. Background on the study: Staff took peripheral blood when the initial diagnosis was made, before any treatment began. Whole-study findings and limits: Onset of ophthalmopathy came a median approximately 6.5 months after the model predicted it. Most thyroid-expanded clonotypes above 0.001 were also found in blood.

The sample consisted of blood. V and J are TRBV12-3 or TRBV12-4 and TRBJ2-7; D ambiguous. The sequence came from a woman aged 40 to 50 with Graves' hyperthyroidism that later progressed to Graves' ophthalmopathy. The CDR3 DNA is TGTGCCAGCAGCTCAGGAACCTACGAGCAGTACTTC. Its protein is CASSSGTYEQYF.